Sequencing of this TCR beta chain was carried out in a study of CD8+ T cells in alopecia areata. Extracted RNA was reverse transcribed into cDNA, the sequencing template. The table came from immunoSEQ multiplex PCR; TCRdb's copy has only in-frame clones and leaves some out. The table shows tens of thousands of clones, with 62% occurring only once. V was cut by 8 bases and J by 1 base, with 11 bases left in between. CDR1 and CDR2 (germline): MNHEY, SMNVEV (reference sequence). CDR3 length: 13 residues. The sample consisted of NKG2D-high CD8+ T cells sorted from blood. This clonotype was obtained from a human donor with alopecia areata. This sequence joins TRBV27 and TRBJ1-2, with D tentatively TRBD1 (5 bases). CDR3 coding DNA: TGTGCCAGCTCTCAGGGAGTTAACTATGGCTACACCTTC. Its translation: CASSQGVNYGYTF.